Given below is one T cell receptor (beta chain) in context. As originally analysed: Amplification of reference gene primers was used by the study to estimate nucleated cell counts. The protocol was immunoSEQ multiplex PCR, while the TCRdb copy is restricted to in-frame clones and leaves out a portion. The D gene and trimming were derived from the DNA, and the V and J assignments and clone size from that table. The table includes under 200,000 clones, around 86% detected once. The data derive from a study of blood T cell repertoires in COVID-19. Across the study: Donors in the United States, Italy and Spain gave samples during acute or convalescent COVID-19. Sample material is recorded as cDNA or gDNA derived from T cells, B-cell-depleted T cells, or PBMCs.

CDR1 and CDR2 from the germline V gene are SGHRS and YFSETQ. V dropped 4 bases and J dropped 3; count of bases not matched to a gene: 6. CDR3 length equals 15 residues. Sequencing input: peripheral blood. The chain combines TRBV5-1 with TRBJ2-5; 10 bases match TRBD1. The sequence derives from a woman in her 40s with acute or convalescent COVID-19. The CDR3 loop is CASSVTGTGEETQYF. The CDR3 coding sequence is TGCGCCAGCAGCGTCACCGGGACAGGGGAAGAGACCCAGTACTTC. The full variable domain, rest sourced from reference TRBV5-1 and TRBJ2-5, is KAGVTQTPRYLIKTRGQQVTLSCSPISGHRSVSWYQQTPGQGLQFLFEYFSETQRNKGNFPGRFSGRQFSNSRSEMNVSTLELGDSALYLCASSVTGTGEETQYFGPGTRLLVL.